This record covers a single T cell receptor beta chain. Its cognate antigen is unknown. Germline V lookup: CDR1 SEHNR, CDR2 FQNEAQ (reference sequence). The CDR3 extends over 13 amino acids. V lost 7 bases, J lost 1 base, and 10 bases lay in between. Treatment here: 15 to 20 received Ad26.COV2.S at low or high dose, single or two shots; roughly five received placebo; per-sample allocation not given. Each sample was drawn 63 days after the first injection (of vaccine or placebo). Donor was an adult aged 18-55 years in Boston. The source of the sample is a study of Ad26.COV2.S vaccination and SARS-CoV-2 variants. Study information: Trial arm assignment for the donor was COV1001 Ad26.COV2.S. Study observations and caveats: Post-vaccination spike-specific CD8+ and CD4+ T cell responses reportedly had substantial breadth. Vaccine recipients posted higher spike-specific TCR breadth than their placebo counterparts.

Profiled with immunoSEQ multiplex PCR; TCRdb holds only in-frame clones, not every one. The profile shows about 350,000 clones, around nine tenths of them singletons. The chain employs TRBV7-9 and TRBJ1-1; D ambiguous. This sample comprised peripheral blood, obtained in a trial of Ad26.COV2.S vaccine versus placebo. This receptor was identified in a person between 18 and 65 years old who received the Ad26.COV2.S COVID-19 vaccine or a placebo. The CDR3 reads CASTQYKNTEAFF. CDR3 nucleotides: TGTGCCAGCACCCAATACAAGAACACTGAAGCTTTCTTT.